Listed here are 15 T cell receptor beta chains from one sample, sequenced in a study of cytomegalovirus exposure and HLA in healthy donors. Assay used: immunoSEQ multiplex PCR; TCRdb lists only in-frame clones, some missing. The table has around 200,000 clones, 85% to 90% seen once. The sample consisted of PBMCs. The receptors were gathered from a woman in her late teens or twenties in good health and CMV-seronegative.

The rearrangement links TRBV4-2 to TRBJ2-7; no reliable D call. Trimming took off 1 base at V and 0 bases at J, with 10 bases between the two ends. The CDR3 loop spans 15 amino acids. Germline V lookup: CDR1 LGHNA, CDR2 YNFKEQ. The CDR3 nucleotides are TGTGCCAGCAGCCAAGTTCCCCTAGTCTCCTACGAGCAGTACTTC. Translating it yields CASSQVPLVSYEQYF.

This clone was observed a single time. V gene TRBV5-8 combines with J gene TRBJ2-1, with 13 bases identical to TRBD2. Germline trimming cut 4 bases from V and 6 bases from J; bases unmatched to any gene: 4. The germline V gene encodes CDR1 SGHTS and CDR2 YDEGEE. The length of the CDR3 is 15 residues. CDR3 coding DNA: TGTGCCAGCAGCCAACTAGCGGGAGGGCTCAATGAGCAGTTCTTC. Translation: CASSQLAGGLNEQFF.

The chain has TRBV28 and TRBJ2-3, with 8 nucleotides matching TRBD2. The germline CDR1 and CDR2 sequences are MDHEN and SYDVKM. CDR3 length: 13 residues. Trimming took 8 bases from V and 3 from J; bases not matched to a gene: 4. CDR3 sequence: CASEKRETDTQYF. CDR3 in DNA: TGTGCCAGCGAAAAGCGGGAGACAGATACGCAGTATTTT.

The chain has TRBV18 and TRBJ2-5; 7 bases agree with TRBD1. The CDR3 is 14 residues long. Trimming cost V 2 bases and J 2 bases; bases outside gene matches: 2. CDR1 is KGHSH and CDR2 is LQKENI in the germline V gene. CDR3 nucleotides: TGTGCCAGCTCACCAAAGGGACAGCAAGAGACCCAGTACTTC. Translation: CASSPKGQQETQYF.

The chain joins TRBV29-1 to TRBJ1-2, with D tentatively TRBD1 (5 bases). Germline assignment: CDR1 SQVTM and CDR2 ANQGSEA. V lost 8 bases, J lost 9 bases, and 19 bases lay in between. This CDR3 has 12 residues. This CDR3 reads CSSERGDGCYTF. CDR3 coding DNA: TGCAGCTCTGAACGGGGGGACGGATGCTACACCTTC.

The rearrangement joins TRBV2 to TRBJ2-5; no firm D call. The CDR3 totals 12 residues. V was cut by 6 bases and J by 3 bases, with 8 bases left in between. From germline, CDR1 is SNHLY and CDR2 FYNNEI. CDR3 sequence: CASSRPEETQYF. The CDR3 DNA is TGTGCCAGCAGCCGTCCTGAAGAGACCCAGTACTTC.

The J gene is TRBJ1-5, the V gene TRBV27; unclear D gene. CDR1 MNHEY and CDR2 SMNVEV come from the germline V gene (reference sequence). The CDR3 loop spans 15 amino acids. The V end lost 4 bases, the J end lost 0 bases, and 10 bases lay between the germline ends. The CDR3 protein is CASSSGTYSNQPQHF. CDR3 in DNA: TGTGCCAGCAGTTCGGGAACCTATAGCAATCAGCCCCAGCATTTT.

A word on this clone: This sample includes further DNA sequences coding for the same CDR3. V is TRBV19 and J is TRBJ2-7, with D possibly being TRBD2 (6 bases). The V and J ends lost 5 bases and 1 base respectively, with 6 bases between them. Germline values: CDR1 LNHDA, CDR2 SQIVND (reference sequence). The CDR3 length is 12 residues. For the CDR3, the DNA is TGTGCCAGTAGTGGGGGGTCCTACGAGCAGTACTTC. Translation: CASSGGSYEQYF. The whole variable domain, remainder taken from reference TRBV19 and TRBJ2-7, is DGGITQSPKYLFRKEGQNVTLSCEQNLNHDAMYWYRQDPGQGLRLIYYSQIVNDFQKGDIAEGYSVSREKKESFPLTVTSAQKNPTAFYLCASSGGSYEQYFGPGTRLTVT.

The chain joins TRBV30 to TRBJ2-6; 7 nucleotides agree with TRBD1. V shed 5 bases, J shed 2 bases, and the junction held 3 bases outside the gene matches. The CDR3 runs 14 residues. Germline loops: CDR1 GTSNPN, CDR2 SVGIG (reference sequence). The CDR3 loop reads CAWAQGAGANVLTF. The CDR3 nucleotides are TGTGCCTGGGCCCAGGGGGCTGGGGCCAACGTCCTGACTTTC.

The rearrangement links TRBV4-3 to TRBJ1-4, with 7 bases identical to TRBD1. J was trimmed by 5 bases and V by 0 bases; bases with no gene match: 3. The CDR3 sequence is 15 residues long. Germline CDR1 LGHNA, CDR2 YSLEER. CDR3 sequence reads: CASSQDGRGNEKLFF. In nucleotides, the CDR3 is TGCGCCAGCAGCCAAGATGGCAGGGGGAATGAAAAACTGTTTTTT.

This sequence joins TRBV11-2 and TRBJ2-2; possibly TRBD1 for D (6 bases). The CDR3 is made up of 16 amino acids. V shed 5 bases and J shed 2 bases, with 15 bases lying between them. The germline V gene encodes CDR1 SGHAT and CDR2 FQNNGV. CDR3 coding DNA: TGTGCCAGCAGCCGAAGGGGGACACCTAACACCGGGGAGCTGTTTTTT. As protein: CASSRRGTPNTGELFF.

In this sample, this clone turned up once. This sequence joins TRBV6-1 and TRBJ1-3; D is unclear. V lost 2 bases, J lost 4 bases, and 9 bases lay in between. The CDR3 contains 14 residues. Germline CDR1 MNHNS, CDR2 SASEGT. CDR3 in DNA: TGTGCCAGCAGTGAAAGCGGTAGAGGAAACACCATATATTTT. Translating it yields CASSESGRGNTIYF.

The V call is TRBV30, the J call TRBJ1-3; the D is unclear. Trimming left V 3 bases short and J 0 bases short, with 6 bases between. This CDR3 comprises 13 residues. Germline V gives CDR1 GTSNPN, CDR2 SVGIG (reference sequence). In nucleotides, the CDR3 is TGTGCCTGGAGCGGGAGCTCTGGAAACACCATATATTTT. Amino acids: CAWSGSSGNTIYF.

This clone was found once. The genes are TRBV5-1 and TRBJ1-4, with D perhaps TRBD1 (5 bases). The length of the CDR3 is 17 residues. Germline assignment: CDR1 SGHRS and CDR2 YFSETQ. V was shortened by 0 bases and J by 5 bases, with 17 bases between the two germline ends. The CDR3: CASSLGQPGPLNEKLFF. DNA for the CDR3: TGCGCCAGCAGCTTGGGACAGCCCGGACCTTTGAATGAAAAACTGTTTTTT. Looking up the rest from reference TRBV5-1 and TRBJ1-4 gives the full variable domain: KAGVTQTPRYLIKTRGQQVTLSCSPISGHRSVSWYQQTPGQGLQFLFEYFSETQRNKGNFPGRFSGRQFSNSRSEMNVSTLELGDSALYLCASSLGQPGPLNEKLFFGSGTQLSVL.

This sequence joins TRBV6-5 and TRBJ2-7; TRBD1 matches 9 bases. The CDR3 has 14 residues. Losses at the gene ends were 7 bases for V and 5 bases for J; bases not matched to a gene: 9. CDR1 is MNHEY, CDR2 SVGAGI, per germline. CDR3: CASKTGGAVHEQYF. Written as DNA, the CDR3 is TGTGCCAGCAAAACAGGGGGCGCTGTCCACGAGCAGTACTTC.